Presented here are 10 T cell receptor beta chains from one specimen sequenced in a study of neurological immune-mediated disorders. Each CDR3 protein is one row after TCRdb ran MiXCR on the 5' RACE reads. In the table there are about 55,000 distinct CDR3 sequences, roughly 4.4% of which are singletons. The sample was PBMCs. The receptors were sampled from a man aged 50-60 years with multiple sclerosis.

This clonotype was seen ten or more times. This chain joins TRBV27 and TRBJ2-7; D might be TRBD1 (5 bases). V lost 5 bases and J lost 2, with 10 bases in between. Per germline, CDR1 MNHEY and CDR2 SMNVEV (reference sequence). The CDR3 contains 13 residues. The CDR3 coding sequence is TGTGCCAGCAGTCACGGACAAGCCTACGAGCAGTACTTC. Its protein product is CASSHGQAYEQYF.

This clonotype was seen a handful of times. It may be a read error: a sequence one base away is much more abundant. V gene TRBV5-1 combines with J gene TRBJ2-4; possible D gene TRBD1, 5 bases. This CDR3 is 13 amino acids long. Per germline, CDR1 SGHRS and CDR2 YFSETQ. The V end lost 5 bases, the J end lost 6 bases, and 12 bases lay between the germline ends. The CDR3 region is CASRRERGNIQYF. DNA of the CDR3: TGCGCCAGCAGAAGGGAAAGGGGAAACATTCAGTACTTC.

This rearrangement joins TRBV28 to TRBJ1-3; tentative D call: TRBD1 (6 bases). CDR1 and CDR2 (germline): MDHEN, SYDVKM. V lost 11 bases to trimming and J lost 3 bases, with 23 bases between them. CDR3 size: 16 residues. In DNA, the CDR3 is TGTGCCTCAACTTTTAAAGGGGGGGGGCTTGGAAACACCATATATTTT. Its protein is CASTFKGGGLGNTIYF.

This clonotype was seen many times. The chain recombines TRBV12-3 or TRBV12-4 with TRBJ1-1, with TRBD1 matching over 10 bases. The V segment lost 6 bases and the J segment 4 bases; nucleotides outside the gene matches: 11. This CDR3 is built from 16 residues. The CDR3 DNA is TGTGCCAGCAGCCTGGGGGCGGGACAGGGGTCCACTGAAGCTTTCTTT. Encoded protein: CASSLGAGQGSTEAFF.

This clonotype was counted many times. V gene TRBV5-1 combines with J gene TRBJ2-3; D not certain. Trimming removed 4 bases at V and 1 base at J, with 13 bases between. The germline V gene encodes CDR1 SGHRS and CDR2 YFSETQ. The CDR3 runs to 15 residues. The DNA for the CDR3 is TGCGCCAGCAGCGCGTACGGGTGGGGCACAGATACGCAGTATTTT. It translates to CASSAYGWGTDTQYF.

A few counts support this clonotype. V gene TRBV14 combines with J gene TRBJ1-1; D unclear. Germline-derived CDR1 and CDR2 are SGHDN and FVKESK. The CDR3 covers 13 residues. Trimming cost V 3 bases and J 3 bases, with 8 bases left between them. The CDR3, as DNA: TGTGCCAGCAGCCAGGGGTTGTACACTGAAGCTTTCTTT. Residues: CASSQGLYTEAFF.

This clonotype was counted only a few times. The chain carries TRBV5-1 and TRBJ2-5, with D perhaps TRBD1 or TRBD2 (5 bases each). The length of the CDR3 is 13 residues. Deletions cut 0 bases from V and 5 bases from J, with 8 bases between. Germline V lookup: CDR1 SGHRS, CDR2 YFSETQ. The CDR3 region is CASSLGGGETQYF. The DNA for the CDR3 is TGCGCCAGCAGCTTGGGGGGCGGGGAGACCCAGTACTTC. The full variable domain, in which reference TRBV5-1 and TRBJ2-5 provide the parts outside the CDR3, is KAGVTQTPRYLIKTRGQQVTLSCSPISGHRSVSWYQQTPGQGLQFLFEYFSETQRNKGNFPGRFSGRQFSNSRSEMNVSTLELGDSALYLCASSLGGGETQYFGPGTRLLVL.

This sequence joins TRBV20-1 and TRBJ1-2; D unresolved. The CDR3 covers 13 residues. Trimming stripped 3 bases from V and 6 bases from J, with 14 bases between. Per germline, CDR1 DFQATT and CDR2 SNEGSKA (reference sequence). The CDR3 is CSASDGNYNGYTF. As DNA, the CDR3 is TGCAGTGCTAGTGATGGGAATTACAATGGCTACACCTTC.

The gene calls are TRBV20-1 and TRBJ1-5; tentative D call: TRBD1 (5 bases). Germline assignment: CDR1 DFQATT and CDR2 SNEGSKA (reference sequence). The CDR3 consists of 14 residues. The V and J ends lost 5 bases and 1 base respectively, with 12 bases between them. CDR3 residues: CSAVWGGSNQPQHF. CDR3 DNA sequence: TGCAGTGCTGTATGGGGGGGAAGCAATCAGCCCCAGCATTTT.

Of note for this clonotype: This clone may be a read error of a much larger clone one base away. V usage is TRBV9 and J usage is TRBJ2-1; no reliable D call. The CDR3 runs 15 residues. The V gene lost 0 bases and the J gene lost 3 bases, with 10 bases spanning the gap. Germline V gives CDR1 SGDLS, CDR2 YYNGEE. The CDR3 region is CASSVDAISYNEQFF. DNA for the CDR3: TGTGCCAGCAGCGTAGATGCTATCAGCTACAATGAGCAGTTCTTC.